The subject of this entry is one T cell receptor (beta chain). TCRdb ran MiXCR on the PCR reads and lists one entry per CDR3 protein. The sample has about 29,000 distinct CDR3 sequences, 49% seen once; the top ten hold about 5.3%. This entry is derived from a study of vaccination and CD4 T cells after COVID-19. Study summary: Post-vaccine sampling followed dose two by a median about 72 days (range 14 to 241).

Time point described: late sampling 161 to 241 days after vaccination in a few convalescent patients. The ends lost 5 bases at V and 4 bases at J; junction bases unmatched: 7. Germline values: CDR1 LGHNA, CDR2 YNFKEQ. The CDR3 has 14 residues. This specimen was CD4+ T cells from blood, taken about 7 months after SARS-CoV-2 vaccination. This sequence was found in a human donor who had recovered from COVID-19. The chain joins TRBV4-2 to TRBJ2-7; 8 positions match TRBD1. The CDR3 region is CASSTGTGRYEQYF. DNA of the CDR3: TGTGCCAGCAGCACCGGGACAGGCAGGTACGAGCAGTACTTC.